The sequence of this TCR beta chain was determined in a study of graft-versus-host responses after intestinal transplantation. About the research overall: Recipients got multivisceral, liver-intestinal, or isolated intestinal transplants. Recipients across the board were started on anti-thymocyte globulin induction, then kept on tacrolimus and steroids for approximately three years. Notes on the study in general: The recipient marrow held GvH clones, and some of them showed up first in ileum or blood. Some patients had graft-donor T cell macrochimerism. In their allografts, the ratios of graft-versus-host to host-versus-graft T cell clones were high.

The repertoire was sequenced with immunoSEQ multiplex PCR; TCRdb's copy has only in-frame clones and lacks some. The sample holds about 85,000 clones; less than 95% are singletons and the top ten take 6.5% to 8.5%. A note on this clone: Its antigen remains unknown.

This sequence originates from a human donor who was the organ donor for an intestinal transplant. The sequencing used unstimulated CD8+ T cells sorted from spleen or lymph node cells, collected before transplant.

DNA for the CDR3: TGTGCTAGTGGTTTGGTACCAGGACTAGCGGATACAGATACGCAGTATTTT. As protein: CASGLVPGLADTDTQYF. The chain employs TRBV12-5 and TRBJ2-3, with TRBD2 identical over 10 bases. Germline assignment: CDR1 LGHNT and CDR2 FRNRAP. This CDR3 region has 17 residues. Germline trimming cut 0 bases from V and 3 bases from J; bases unmatched to any gene: 6.